This T cell receptor beta chain was captured in a study of graft-versus-host responses after intestinal transplantation. TCRdb's table, derived via immunoSEQ multiplex PCR, lists solely in-frame clones and lacks some. The sample lists some 70,000 clones, around 90% occurring once. The sequences come from bone marrow, collected 700 to 850 days after intestinal transplantation. The sequence derives from a human patient who received an intestinal transplant, so some T cells may come from the graft donor.

The CDR3 spells CASSLDANYGYTF. The CDR3 DNA follows: TGTGCCAGCAGCTTGGACGCGAACTATGGCTACACCTTC. This chain links TRBV5-4 with TRBJ1-2; D remains ambiguous. Per germline, CDR1 SGHNT and CDR2 YYREEE (reference sequence). This CDR3 contains 13 residues. The V end lost 0 bases, the J end lost 2 bases, and 5 bases lay between the germline ends.